This entry lists 32 T cell receptor beta chains sequenced from one sample in a study of T cell responses to AZD1222 COVID-19 vaccine. Assay: immunoSEQ multiplex PCR; the TCRdb copy retains only in-frame clones and omits some. The profile shows about 120,000 clones, approximately 86% of them singletons. The starting material was peripheral blood, obtained 28 days after the second AZD1222 dose. Every receptor here comes from an adult who received the AZD1222 COVID-19 vaccine.

V is TRBV2 and J is TRBJ1-1, with D hard to call. Germline values: CDR1 SNHLY, CDR2 FYNNEI. The CDR3 has 14 residues. V shed 1 base and J shed 0 bases, with 6 bases lying between them. The CDR3 spells CASSEVQLNTEAFF. The CDR3 coding sequence is TGTGCCAGCAGTGAAGTCCAGTTGAACACTGAAGCTTTCTTT.

DNA for the CDR3: TGCGCCAGCAGTCAGACAGGAAACTATGGCTACACCTTC. This sequence encodes CASSQTGNYGYTF. The V gene is TRBV4-3, the J gene TRBJ1-2, with TRBD1 as a possible D gene (6 bases). CDR3 length: 13 amino acids. V was trimmed by 6 bases and J by 2 bases, leaving 10 bases between them. The V gene's germline CDR1 is LGHNA and CDR2 YSLEER.

The chain joins TRBV9 to TRBJ1-3; 8 bases are shared with TRBD1. The trim removed 4 bases at V and 2 bases at J, leaving 8 bases unmatched. Germline V CDR1 and CDR2: SGDLS, YYNGEE. The CDR3 consists of 16 residues. The CDR3 region is CASSSHRGAAGNTIYF. The CDR3 DNA sequence: TGTGCCAGCAGCTCACACAGGGGGGCAGCTGGAAACACCATATATTTT.

The chain is built from TRBV28 and TRBJ2-1; 15 bases align to TRBD2. V was clipped by 3 bases and J by 4 bases; unmatched bases: 4. Looked up from germline, CDR1 is MDHEN and CDR2 is SYDVKM. This CDR3 region has 17 residues. The CDR3: CASSLGLAGGAYNEQFF. CDR3 bases: TGTGCCAGCAGTTTGGGACTAGCGGGGGGCGCTTACAATGAGCAGTTCTTC.

This chain connects TRBV6-5 to TRBJ2-7; no reliable D call. This CDR3 region has 12 residues. CDR1 and CDR2 (germline): MNHEY, SVGAGI. Trimming took 6 bases from V and 9 from J, leaving 15 bases between them. As DNA, the CDR3 is TGTGCCAGCAGGCCCGCGGCCAAGGGGCAGTACTTC. This codes for CASRPAAKGQYF.

This clone was seen more than once but under ten times. This rearrangement joins TRBV5-1 to TRBJ2-2, with 9 bases identical to TRBD1. The CDR3 spans 17 residues. The V gene end was trimmed by 4 bases and the J gene end by 6 bases; junction bases not matched to a gene: 13. Germline V gives CDR1 SGHRS, CDR2 YFSETQ. This CDR3 is CASSRPPGTGSAGELFF. CDR3 nucleotide sequence: TGCGCCAGCAGCCGTCCACCCGGGACAGGGTCGGCCGGGGAGCTGTTTTTT.

This chain connects TRBV4-2 to TRBJ2-2; D gene ambiguous. Trimming cost V 2 bases and J 1 base, with 5 bases left between them. Germline values: CDR1 LGHNA, CDR2 YNFKEQ. The CDR3 loop spans 14 amino acids. CDR3 DNA: TGTGCCAGCAGCCAAACCTGGAACACCGGGGAGCTGTTTTTT. It encodes CASSQTWNTGELFF.

The J gene is TRBJ1-3, the V gene TRBV28; D is undetermined. V was trimmed by 3 bases and J by 0 bases, leaving 6 bases between them. Germline V CDR1 and CDR2: MDHEN, SYDVKM. The CDR3 covers 14 residues. CDR3 sequence: CASSFLVSGNTIYF. CDR3 bases: TGTGCCAGCAGTTTTTTGGTCTCTGGAAACACCATATATTTT.

The V gene is TRBV30, the J gene TRBJ1-1, with 9 bases matching TRBD1. V gave up 2 bases and J gave up 4 bases; unmatched junction bases: 11. This CDR3 region has 16 residues. Germline CDR1 is GTSNPN and CDR2 is SVGIG (reference sequence). CDR3 nucleotide sequence: TGTGCCTGGAGTACGTCCCGGGACAGGGAATCCACTGAAGCTTTCTTT. Residues: CAWSTSRDRESTEAFF.

The J gene is TRBJ1-4, the V gene TRBV9, with a weak D call TRBD1 (6 bases). Germline CDR1 and CDR2: SGDLS and YYNGEE. Between the trimmed V and J ends, which lost 1 base and 7 bases, there was a span of 14 bases. This CDR3 spans 15 amino acids. In nucleotides, the CDR3 is TGTGCCAGCAGCGTATTCGGGGGGCCAGGTGAAAAACTGTTTTTT. This encodes CASSVFGGPGEKLFF.

The chain combines TRBV9 with TRBJ2-7; 10 bases fit TRBD2. The germline CDR1 and CDR2 sequences are SGDLS and YYNGEE. The J segment lost 8 bases and the V segment lost 0 bases, leaving 8 bases of the junction unmatched. The CDR3 loop spans 15 amino acids. CDR3 amino acids: CASSVGLAGAGQQYF. The CDR3 coding sequence is TGTGCCAGCAGCGTAGGGCTAGCGGGGGCCGGGCAGCAGTACTTC.

This chain links TRBV5-1 with TRBJ1-1; weak D call: TRBD1 (6 bases). This CDR3 has 15 amino acids. Trimming pared 3 bases from V and 0 bases from J, leaving 12 bases between. Germline V gene lookup returns CDR1 SGHRS and CDR2 YFSETQ. DNA for the CDR3: TGCGCCAGCAGCTCGCCGACAGGTTTGAACACTGAAGCTTTCTTT. Its protein is CASSSPTGLNTEAFF.

This chain connects TRBV28 to TRBJ2-3; TRBD2 matches 15 bases. Germline V CDR1 and CDR2: MDHEN, SYDVKM. This CDR3 has 17 amino acids. The V segment lost 3 bases and the J segment 6 bases; nucleotides outside the gene matches: 7. As DNA, the CDR3 is TGTGCCAGCAGTTTTGACCGGACTAGCGGGGGGGCTGATACGCAGTATTTT. This sequence encodes CASSFDRTSGGADTQYF.

V is TRBV19 and J is TRBJ1-5, with 7 bases lining up with TRBD1. This CDR3 is 15 amino acids long. Germline CDR1 and CDR2: LNHDA and SQIVND (reference sequence). V shed 7 bases, J shed 4 bases, and the junction held 10 bases outside the gene matches. CDR3 sequence (DNA): TGTGCCAGTACCCGGACAGGATGGCTAAATCAGCCCCAGCATTTT. Its protein product is CASTRTGWLNQPQHF.

The chain combines TRBV30 with TRBJ1-6; no clear D gene. Trimming left V 1 base short and J 5 bases short, with 6 bases between. Germline V gene sequence: CDR1 GTSNPN, CDR2 SVGIG (reference sequence). The CDR3 covers 13 residues. The CDR3 loop is CAWSAHNNSPLHF. Here the CDR3 DNA reads TGTGCCTGGAGTGCTCACAATAATTCACCCCTCCACTTT. Full variable domain (outside the CDR3, taken from reference TRBV30 and TRBJ1-6): SQTIHQWPATLVQPVGSPLSLECTVEGTSNPNLYWYRQAAGRGLQLLFYSVGIGQISSEVPQNLSASRPQDRQFILSSKKLLLSDSGFYLCAWSAHNNSPLHFGNGTRLTVT.

The rearrangement uses TRBV30 and TRBJ1-1; D remains unclear. Per germline, CDR1 GTSNPN and CDR2 SVGIG (reference sequence). This CDR3 contains 15 residues. Trimming pared 0 bases from V and 1 base from J, leaving 12 bases between. CDR3 sequence (DNA): TGTGCCTGGAGTGTAAGCGCTGGGCAGAACACTGAAGCTTTCTTT. It codes for CAWSVSAGQNTEAFF.

For the CDR3, the DNA is TGTGCCACCAGTGATTCCGACAGGGGCTATGGCTACACCTTC. Amino acids: CATSDSDRGYGYTF. J is TRBJ1-2 and V is TRBV24-1; 8 bases map to TRBD1. V lost 2 bases to trimming and J lost 4 bases; unmatched junction nucleotides: 2. The CDR3 is 14 amino acids. Germline loops: CDR1 KGHDR, CDR2 SFDVKD.

DNA of the CDR3: TGTGCCAGCAGTGAACCTACAGGGCTCTATGGCTACACCTTC. The encoded protein is CASSEPTGLYGYTF. The V call is TRBV2, the J call TRBJ1-2; perhaps TRBD1 as D (6 bases). V lost 2 bases and J lost 4, with 11 bases in between. Germline CDR1 and CDR2: SNHLY and FYNNEI. The CDR3 covers 14 residues.

The chain is built from TRBV18 and TRBJ2-7; 7 bases are a match to TRBD1. With V trimmed by 0 bases and J by 3 bases, 2 bases remained unmatched. CDR3 size: 14 residues. Germline-derived CDR1 and CDR2 are KGHSH and LQKENI. CDR3 nucleotide sequence: TGTGCCAGCTCACCACCCCCAGGGGGCTACGAGCAGTACTTC. Translated, it gives CASSPPPGGYEQYF. Full variable domain (missing parts from reference TRBV18 and TRBJ2-7): NAGVMQNPRHLVRRRGQEARLRCSPMKGHSHVYWYRQLPEEGLKFMVYLQKENIIDESGMPKERFSAEFPKEGPSILRIQQVVRGDSAAYFCASSPPPGGYEQYFGPGTRLTVT.

The chain links TRBV6-5 to TRBJ2-7; D may match TRBD1 or TRBD2 (5 bases each). V gave up 5 bases and J gave up 0 bases, with 8 bases separating them. The germline V gene encodes CDR1 MNHEY and CDR2 SVGAGI. CDR3 length equals 13 residues. CDR3 loop: CASSRDGSYEQYF. The CDR3 DNA sequence: TGTGCCAGCAGTAGGGACGGCTCCTACGAGCAGTACTTC.

V is TRBV27 and J is TRBJ1-1, with D hard to call. Germline CDR1 MNHEY, CDR2 SMNVEV (reference sequence). V was trimmed by 2 bases and J by 0 bases, leaving 10 bases between them. The CDR3 is 15 amino acids. CDR3 sequence reads: CASSLPPGLNTEAFF. The DNA of the CDR3 is TGTGCCAGCAGTTTACCCCCGGGGTTGAACACTGAAGCTTTCTTT.

V is TRBV5-1 and J is TRBJ1-1; TRBD1 is a possible D gene (5 bases). The CDR3 length is 15 residues. The V gene's germline CDR1 is SGHRS and CDR2 YFSETQ. Trimming removed 3 bases from V and 6 bases from J, with 18 bases in between. The CDR3 bases are TGCGCCAGCAGCTCCTCCTTAGGGACGATGGCTGAAGCTTTCTTT. This codes for CASSSSLGTMAEAFF.

The CDR3 loop is CASSLGEVDSEAFF. CDR3 in DNA: TGTGCCAGCAGCTTAGGGGAAGTCGACAGCGAAGCTTTCTTT. This chain links TRBV7-9 with TRBJ1-1; possible D gene TRBD1, 5 bases. Trimming cost V 1 base and J 8 bases, with 14 bases left between them. The CDR3 has 14 amino acids. Germline CDR1 and CDR2: SEHNR and FQNEAQ (reference sequence).

The chain employs TRBV3-1 (or the pseudogene TRBV3-2) and TRBJ1-3, with TRBD1 matching over 7 bases. J gave up 2 bases and V 5 bases, and 6 bases lay outside the gene matches. CDR1 is LGHDT and CDR2 is YNNKEL in the germline V gene (reference sequence). The CDR3 length is 15 residues. This CDR3 reads CASSIPGTAGNTIYF. The CDR3 region has the DNA TGTGCCAGCAGCATACCCGGGACAGCTGGAAACACCATATATTTT.

The V and J genes are TRBV6-2 or TRBV6-3 and TRBJ1-6; D may be TRBD1 (5 bases). From germline, CDR1 is MNHEY and CDR2 SVGEGT. The CDR3 spans 15 residues. Deletions cut 3 bases from V and 7 bases from J, with 13 bases between. This CDR3 reads CASSYSGQLNSPLHF. CDR3 DNA sequence: TGTGCCAGCAGTTATTCGGGGCAGCTAAATTCACCCCTCCACTTT.

This clone was picked up a small number of times. The gene calls are TRBV19 and TRBJ1-2, with D possibly being TRBD1 (5 bases). Deletions cut 3 bases from V and 2 bases from J, with 10 bases between. Germline V gene lookup returns CDR1 LNHDA and CDR2 SQIVND (reference sequence). The CDR3 contains 14 residues. The CDR3 is CASSMRQGNYGYTF. CDR3 coding DNA: TGTGCCAGTAGTATGAGGCAGGGCAACTATGGCTACACCTTC.

The V and J genes are TRBV7-8 and TRBJ2-3, with TRBD1 identical over 8 bases. This CDR3 spans 16 amino acids. With 1 base clipped from V and 3 bases from J, the junction kept 6 bases outside the gene matches. The germline CDR1 and CDR2 sequences are SGHVS and FQNEAQ. The CDR3, as DNA: TGTGCCAGCAGCTTAGGGCTGGACAGGGCTACAGATACGCAGTATTTT. Protein: CASSLGLDRATDTQYF.

The chain joins TRBV4-1 to TRBJ1-5; D gene unclear. CDR3 length: 15 amino acids. Germline CDR1 and CDR2: MGHRA and YSYEKL. V dropped 1 base and J dropped 0 bases, with 7 bases sitting between them. This CDR3 is CASSQVTSSNQPQHF. The CDR3 DNA sequence: TGCGCCAGCAGCCAAGTCACATCTAGCAATCAGCCCCAGCATTTT.

The chain recombines TRBV18 with TRBJ2-3; D call uncertain. The germline V and J ends were trimmed by 3 bases and 2 bases, with 9 bases remaining between them. The CDR3 sequence is 14 residues long. Looked up from germline, CDR1 is KGHSH and CDR2 is LQKENI. The CDR3 here is CASSPRSHTDTQYF. The CDR3 nucleotides read TGTGCCAGCTCACCCCGGAGCCACACAGATACGCAGTATTTT.

The sample holds one count of this clone. CDR3 region: CASRSGNTIYF. The CDR3 nucleotides read TGTGCCAGCAGAAGCGGAAACACCATATATTTT. The chain carries TRBV12-3 or TRBV12-4 and TRBJ1-3, with D hard to call. The CDR3 spans 11 residues. Deletions cut 6 bases from V and 4 bases from J, with 4 bases between.

The chain employs TRBV14 and TRBJ2-7; D remains ambiguous. CDR3 length equals 14 residues. The ends were cut back, 1 base at V and 4 bases at J, with 11 bases in the middle. The germline gives CDR1 SGHDN, CDR2 FVKESK. This chain's CDR3 is CASSQGGNKYEQYF. CDR3 nucleotide sequence: TGTGCCAGCAGCCAAGGTGGCAATAAGTACGAGCAGTACTTC.

The chain joins TRBV9 to TRBJ2-1, with D perhaps matching TRBD1 or TRBD2 (6 bases each). The CDR3 is 16 residues long. Germline V gene sequence: CDR1 SGDLS, CDR2 YYNGEE. The V end lost 6 bases, the J end lost 8 bases, and 24 bases lay between the germline ends. This CDR3 is CASNTKGGGPFYEQFF. The CDR3 DNA reads as TGTGCCAGCAACACCAAGGGGGGAGGTCCTTTTTATGAGCAGTTCTTC.